This T cell receptor beta chain was observed in a study of T cell responses to AZD1222 COVID-19 vaccine. Sequencing used immunoSEQ multiplex PCR; TCRdb keeps in-frame clones, though not all of them. The data contain around 150,000 clones, roughly 85% of them singletons. This receptor was obtained from an adult who received the MenACWY meningococcal vaccine as a control. Sequenced material: peripheral blood, taken 28 days after the second dose of the MenACWY control vaccine.

The CDR3 sequence is CASSLDGRGNTEAFF. The CDR3 DNA is TGCGCCAGCAGCTTGGATGGCAGGGGAAACACTGAAGCTTTCTTT. This chain uses TRBV5-1 with TRBJ1-1, with a weak D call TRBD1 (6 bases). The CDR3 extends over 15 amino acids. Deletions cut 0 bases from V and 2 bases from J, with 11 bases between. Germline values: CDR1 SGHRS, CDR2 YFSETQ.